The clone carrying this T cell receptor beta chain appeared many times. As yet, its antigen is unknown. There were TCR beta CDR3 regions amplified from RNA transcripts. The HTBI primer set drove a first-round RT-PCR of the TCR CDR3. MiXCR, applied by TCRdb to the multiplex PCR reads, yields one record per CDR3 protein. Among around 620,000 distinct CDR3 sequences listed, 35% to 55% were seen once. CDR1 and CDR2 (germline): SGHAT, FQNNGV. The CDR3 contains 18 residues. The ends lost 2 bases at V and 6 bases at J; junction bases unmatched: 9. This specimen comes from a study of T cells in Graves' hyperthyroidism and ophthalmopathy. General study points: Blood also held most thyroid clonotypes expanded beyond 0.001. The model made its ophthalmopathy prediction, and onset followed a median 6.5 months later.

The receptor's source is an adult woman with Graves' disease, either hyperthyroidism or ophthalmopathy (not recorded which). The chain carries TRBV11-2 and TRBJ2-2; TRBD2 aligns across 13 bases. Input material: peripheral blood or thyroid tissue (not recorded which). The CDR3 coding sequence is TGTGCCAGCAGCTTAATGAGAGTACTAGCGGGAGGGCCCGGGGAGCTGTTTTTT. Amino acids: CASSLMRVLAGGPGELFF.